What follows is one TCR beta chain and its context. Its specificity is unknown. Germline V CDR1 and CDR2: SGHAT, FQNNGV. The CDR3 is 16 amino acids. The ends lost 3 bases at V and 0 bases at J; junction bases unmatched: 5. The data stem from a study of T cells in narcolepsy. On the study more broadly: Donors had narcolepsy type 1 or type 2, or were healthy controls.

Study-wide points: Comparing one patient's CSF and blood CD4+ clonotypes highlighted HCRT- and TRIB2-specific autoreactive clonotypes. Autoreactive clonotypes reportedly recurred in blood of same and different patients, not controls. In some patient and control memory CD4+ samples, autoreactive clones were absent.

Libraries were prepared by immunoSEQ multiplex PCR; TCRdb keeps only in-frame clonotypes and omits some of them. This sample yields under 20,000 clones, of which more than 75% are seen a single time; approximately 0.72% belongs to the top ten. The V call is TRBV11-2, the J call TRBJ1-2, with 9 bases matching TRBD1. The sequence was obtained from a human donor in good health. The specimen sequenced was memory (CD45RA-) CD4+ T cells from blood. The DNA of the CDR3 is TGTGCCAGCAGCTTTGGGACAGGGAGCTCTAACTATGGCTACACCTTC. Its translation: CASSFGTGSSNYGYTF. The full variable domain, in which reference TRBV11-2 and TRBJ1-2 provide the parts outside the CDR3, is EAGVAQSPRYKIIEKRQSVAFWCNPISGHATLYWYQQILGQGPKLLIQFQNNGVVDDSQLPKDRFSAERLKGVDSTLKIQPAKLEDSAVYLCASSFGTGSSNYGYTFGSGTRLTVV.